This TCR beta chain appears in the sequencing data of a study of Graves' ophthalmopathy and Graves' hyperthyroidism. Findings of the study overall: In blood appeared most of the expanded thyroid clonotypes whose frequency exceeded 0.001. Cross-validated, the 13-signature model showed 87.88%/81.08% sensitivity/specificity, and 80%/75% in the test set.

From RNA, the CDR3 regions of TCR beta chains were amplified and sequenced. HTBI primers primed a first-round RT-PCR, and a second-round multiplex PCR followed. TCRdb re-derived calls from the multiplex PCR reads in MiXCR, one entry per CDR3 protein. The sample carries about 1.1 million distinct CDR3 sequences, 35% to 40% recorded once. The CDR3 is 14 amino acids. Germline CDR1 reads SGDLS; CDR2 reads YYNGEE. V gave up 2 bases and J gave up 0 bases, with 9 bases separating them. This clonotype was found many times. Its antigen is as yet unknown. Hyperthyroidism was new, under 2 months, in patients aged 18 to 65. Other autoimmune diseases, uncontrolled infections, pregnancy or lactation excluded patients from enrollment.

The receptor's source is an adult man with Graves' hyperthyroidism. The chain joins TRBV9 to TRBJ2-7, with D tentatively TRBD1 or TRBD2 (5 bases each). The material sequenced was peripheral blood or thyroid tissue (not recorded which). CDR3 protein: CASSVGVLSYEQYF. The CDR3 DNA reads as TGTGCCAGCAGCGTGGGGGTCCTCTCCTACGAGCAGTACTTC.